Listed below are T cell receptor beta chains from one sample, sequenced in a study of T cells expressing NK-cell markers. TCRdb reprocessed the 5' RACE reads and stores each CDR3 protein as one record, lacking DNA. The table counts 450,000 to 600,000 distinct CDR3 sequences; around 4% lies in the top ten. The sequenced sample consisted of blood T cells: a sorted CD56 or NKG2C T cell subset, CD4+ or CD8+ T cells, or bulk PBMC T cells (not recorded which). These receptors were obtained from a man aged 18 to 29 in good health. Each CDR3 is given with its conserved first and last residue.

>TRBV2|TRBJ2-1
CAAGTGDRYNEQFF
>TRBV29-1|TRBJ2-2
CSVNPLSGKGAGELFF
>TRBV10-3|TRBJ1-6
CAIRGGGNNSPLHF
>TRBV6-5|TRBJ1-2
CASRTGTVVGYTF
>TRBV3-1|TRBJ2-5
CASSPEGGETQYF
>TRBV19|TRBJ1-3
CASRVAGADSGNTIYF
>TRBV14|TRBJ2-7
CASSQDPGGYYEQYF
>TRBV5-1|TRBJ2-7
CASSQRAGHYEQYF
>TRBV18|TRBJ2-7
CASSPAGGPSEQYF
>TRBV15|TRBJ2-2
CATSRDFSGRAGGTGELFF
>TRBV24-1|TRBJ2-3
CATSDLRTSGLTDTQYF
>TRBV5-1|TRBJ2-2
CASQLAGGPTGELFF
>TRBV4-1|TRBJ2-2
CASSPGLAGGGGELFF
>TRBV13|TRBJ2-3
CASSKPGQDAGDTQYF
>TRBV6-2/TRBV6-3|TRBJ2-2
CASSSRQPNTGELFF
>TRBV27|TRBJ2-1
CASGNLAGRPYNEQFF
>TRBV7-9|TRBJ2-1
CASSLVAGLNNEQFF
>TRBV25-1|TRBJ2-7
CASSESGGVTYEQYF
>TRBV12-3/TRBV12-4|TRBJ1-2
CASSFGVPKEGYTF
>TRBV6-5|TRBJ2-7
CASSSTPVPSSYEQYF
>TRBV6-5|TRBJ2-4
CARRRASGMEAKNIQYF
>TRBV5-1|TRBJ2-1
CASSLAVTSGNEQFF